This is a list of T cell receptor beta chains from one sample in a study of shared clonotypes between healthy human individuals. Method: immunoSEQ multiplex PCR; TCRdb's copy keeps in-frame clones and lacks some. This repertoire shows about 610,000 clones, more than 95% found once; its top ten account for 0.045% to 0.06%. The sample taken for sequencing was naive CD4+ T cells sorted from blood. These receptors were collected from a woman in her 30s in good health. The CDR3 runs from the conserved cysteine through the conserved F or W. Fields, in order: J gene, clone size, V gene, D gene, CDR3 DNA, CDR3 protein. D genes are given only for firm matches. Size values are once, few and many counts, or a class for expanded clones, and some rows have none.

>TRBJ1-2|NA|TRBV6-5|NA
TGTGCCAGCAGTTACGGAGGGACCGGCTATGGCTACACCTTC
CASSYGGTGYGYTF
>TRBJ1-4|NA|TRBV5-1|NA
TGCGCCAGCAGCCCACAGGGCGCAACTAATGAAAAACTGTTTTTT
CASSPQGATNEKLFF
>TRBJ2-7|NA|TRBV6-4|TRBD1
TGTGCCAGCAGTGACCCGCGGGTTGGACAGGGGACATTAATTTCCTACGAGCAGTACTTC
CASSDPRVGQGTLISYEQYF
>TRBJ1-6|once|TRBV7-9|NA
TGTGCCAGCAGCCCCGGGGCTCTGGCACGATCACCCCTCCACTTT
CASSPGALARSPLHF
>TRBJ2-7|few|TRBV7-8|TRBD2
TGTGCCAGCAGCTTAGTAGACGGGAGGTACGCCGAGCAGTACTTC
CASSLVDGRYAEQYF
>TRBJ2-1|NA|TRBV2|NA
TGTGCCAGCAGTGTCTCAGGGAACTATGAGCAGTTCTTC
CASSVSGNYEQFF
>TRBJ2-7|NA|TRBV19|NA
TGTGCCAGTCAGTACTTATGGACTCCCATCTCCTACGAGCAGTACTTC
CASQYLWTPISYEQYF
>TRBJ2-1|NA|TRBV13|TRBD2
TGTGCCAGCAGCCCCAGCGGGAGGGCCTTTCTTATAAATGAGCAGTTCTTC
CASSPSGRAFLINEQFF
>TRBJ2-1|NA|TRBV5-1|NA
TGCGCCAGCAGCTTGGTGGTAGAGGTTGAGCAGTTCTTC
CASSLVVEVEQFF
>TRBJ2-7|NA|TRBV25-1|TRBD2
TGTGCCAGCAGTGACGGGACTAGCGGGAGCACATCCTACGAGCAGTACTTC
CASSDGTSGSTSYEQYF
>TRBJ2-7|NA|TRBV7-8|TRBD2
TGTGCCAGCAGCCCGGATAGGAGCGGGAGGCAGCAGTACTTC
CASSPDRSGRQQYF
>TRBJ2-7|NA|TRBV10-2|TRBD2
TGCGCCAGCAGTGAGTGGGGTTCGGGACTAGCATTCCACGAGCAGTACTTC
CASSEWGSGLAFHEQYF
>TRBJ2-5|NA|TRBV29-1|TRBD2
TGCAGCGCCGTTAGGACTAGCGCCCCGGGGACCCAGTACTTC
CSAVRTSAPGTQYF
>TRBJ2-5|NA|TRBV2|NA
TGTGCCAGCCGGGCAGCCCAAGAGACTCAGTACTTC
CASRAAQETQYF
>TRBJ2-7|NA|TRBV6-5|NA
TGTGCCAGCAGCCAGGGACACTTATACGAGCAGTACTTC
CASSQGHLYEQYF
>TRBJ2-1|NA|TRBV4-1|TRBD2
TGCGCCAGCAGCCCCCTAGCGGGAGGGCCTGGTGAGCAGTTCTTC
CASSPLAGGPGEQFF